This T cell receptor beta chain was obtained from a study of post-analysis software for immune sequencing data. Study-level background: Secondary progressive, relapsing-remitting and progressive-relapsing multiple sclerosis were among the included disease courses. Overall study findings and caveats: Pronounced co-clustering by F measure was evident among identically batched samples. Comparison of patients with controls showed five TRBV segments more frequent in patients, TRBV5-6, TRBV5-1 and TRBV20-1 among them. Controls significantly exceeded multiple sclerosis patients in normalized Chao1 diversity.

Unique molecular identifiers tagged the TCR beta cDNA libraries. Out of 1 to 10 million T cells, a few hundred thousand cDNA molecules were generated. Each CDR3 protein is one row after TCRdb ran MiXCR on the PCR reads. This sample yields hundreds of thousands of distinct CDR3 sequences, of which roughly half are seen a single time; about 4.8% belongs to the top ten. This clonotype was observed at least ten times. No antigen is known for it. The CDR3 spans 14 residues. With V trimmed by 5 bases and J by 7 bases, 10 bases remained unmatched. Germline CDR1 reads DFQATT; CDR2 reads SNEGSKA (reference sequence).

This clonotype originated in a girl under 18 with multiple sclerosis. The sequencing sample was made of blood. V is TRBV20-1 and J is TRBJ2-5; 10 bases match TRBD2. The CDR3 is CSAGTGTSEGTQYF. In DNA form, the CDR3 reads TGCAGTGCTGGTACCGGGACTAGCGAGGGGACCCAGTACTTC.